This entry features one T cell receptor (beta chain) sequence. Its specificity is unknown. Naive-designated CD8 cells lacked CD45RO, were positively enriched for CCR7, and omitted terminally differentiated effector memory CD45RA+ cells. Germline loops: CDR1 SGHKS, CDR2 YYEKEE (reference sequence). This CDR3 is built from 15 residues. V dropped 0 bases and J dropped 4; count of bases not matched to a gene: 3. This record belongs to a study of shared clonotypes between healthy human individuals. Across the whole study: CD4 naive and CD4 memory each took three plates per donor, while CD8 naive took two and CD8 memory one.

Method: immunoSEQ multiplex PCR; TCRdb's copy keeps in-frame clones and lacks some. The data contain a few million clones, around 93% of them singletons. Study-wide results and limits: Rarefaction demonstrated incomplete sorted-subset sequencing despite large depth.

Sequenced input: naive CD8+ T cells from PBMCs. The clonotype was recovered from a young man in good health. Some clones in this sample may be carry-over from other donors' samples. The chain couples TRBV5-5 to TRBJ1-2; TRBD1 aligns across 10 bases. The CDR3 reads CASSLGQGAFYGYTF. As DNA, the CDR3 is TGTGCCAGCAGCTTGGGACAGGGGGCCTTCTATGGCTACACCTTC. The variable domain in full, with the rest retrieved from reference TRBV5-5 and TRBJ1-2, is DAGVTQSPTHLIKTRGQQVTLRCSPISGHKSVSWYQQVLGQGPQFIFQYYEKEERGRGNFPDRFSARQFPNYSSELNVNALLLGDSALYLCASSLGQGAFYGYTFGSGTRLTVV.